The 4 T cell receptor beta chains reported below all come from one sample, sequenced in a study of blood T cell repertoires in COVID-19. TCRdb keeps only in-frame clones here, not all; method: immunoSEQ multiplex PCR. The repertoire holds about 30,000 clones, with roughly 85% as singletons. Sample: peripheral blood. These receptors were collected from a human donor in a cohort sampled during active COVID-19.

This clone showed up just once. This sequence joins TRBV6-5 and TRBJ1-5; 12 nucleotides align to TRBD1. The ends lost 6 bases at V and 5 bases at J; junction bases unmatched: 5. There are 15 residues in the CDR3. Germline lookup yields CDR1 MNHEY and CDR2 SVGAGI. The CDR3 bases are TGTGCCAGCAGACCCGGGACAGGGGGCCATCAGCCCCAGCATTTT. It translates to CASRPGTGGHQPQHF.

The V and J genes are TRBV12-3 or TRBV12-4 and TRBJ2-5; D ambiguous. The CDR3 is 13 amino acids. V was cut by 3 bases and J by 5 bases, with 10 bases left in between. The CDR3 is CASSLRRVETQYF. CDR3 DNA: TGTGCCAGCAGTTTGCGTCGGGTTGAGACCCAGTACTTC.

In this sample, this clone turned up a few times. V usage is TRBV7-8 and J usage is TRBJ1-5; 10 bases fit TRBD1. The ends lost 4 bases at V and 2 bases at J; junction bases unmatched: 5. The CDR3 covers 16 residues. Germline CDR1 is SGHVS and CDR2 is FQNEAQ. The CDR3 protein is CASSSSGTGGNQPQHF. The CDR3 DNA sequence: TGTGCCAGCAGCTCCAGTGGGACAGGGGGCAATCAGCCCCAGCATTTT.

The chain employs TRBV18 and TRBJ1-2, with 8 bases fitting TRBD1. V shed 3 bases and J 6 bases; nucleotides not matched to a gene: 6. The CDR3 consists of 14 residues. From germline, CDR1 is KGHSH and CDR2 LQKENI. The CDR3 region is CASSPGQGLDGYTF. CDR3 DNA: TGTGCCAGCTCACCCGGACAGGGATTGGATGGCTACACCTTC.